This T cell receptor (beta chain) was retrieved from a study of blood T cell repertoires in COVID-19. CDR3 length equals 17 residues. The V and J ends lost 0 bases and 2 bases, in that order; junction bases with no gene match: 8. Per the germline V gene, CDR1 is SGHTA and CDR2 is FQGNSA. Sequencing used immunoSEQ multiplex PCR; TCRdb keeps in-frame clones, though not all of them. Seen here are 180,000 or so clones, roughly nine tenths observed once, and the top ten hold approximately 10%. The specimen was peripheral blood. The TCR was taken from a woman aged 55 to 70 with COVID-19, enrolled during active disease. The chain has TRBV7-2 and TRBJ2-7; 9 positions match TRBD2. The CDR3 region is CASSLASRAGGTYEQYF. The CDR3 coding sequence is TGTGCCAGCAGCTTAGCTTCAAGAGCGGGAGGTACCTACGAGCAGTACTTC.